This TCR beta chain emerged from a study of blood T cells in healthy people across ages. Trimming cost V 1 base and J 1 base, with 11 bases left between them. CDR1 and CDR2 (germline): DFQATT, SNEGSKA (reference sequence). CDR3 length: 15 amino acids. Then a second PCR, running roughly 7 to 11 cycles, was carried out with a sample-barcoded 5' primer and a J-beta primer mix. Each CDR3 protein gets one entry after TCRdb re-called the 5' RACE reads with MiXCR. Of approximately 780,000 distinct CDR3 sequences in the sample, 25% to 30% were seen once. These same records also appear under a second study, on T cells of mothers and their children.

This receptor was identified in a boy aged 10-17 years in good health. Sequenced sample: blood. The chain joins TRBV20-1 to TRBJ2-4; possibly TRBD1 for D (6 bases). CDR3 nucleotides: TGCAGTGCTAGAGGTGGGGGCGAGGCCAAAAACATTCAGTACTTC. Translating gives CSARGGGEAKNIQYF.